This T cell receptor beta chain was found in a study of blood T cell repertoires in COVID-19. Overall study: From T cells, B-cell-depleted T cells, or PBMCs came the material, which was cDNA or gDNA.

Per the original data handling: Amplifying reference gene primers gave estimates of nucleated cell counts. Repertoires were generated with immunoSEQ multiplex PCR, while TCRdb's copy carries only in-frame clones and drops some. V, J and clone size derive from that table, while D and trimming were established from the DNA sequence. Of over 130,000 clones listed, approximately 90% are singletons. CDR3 length equals 15 residues. J lost 6 bases, V lost 6 bases, and 5 bases had no gene match. Germline values: CDR1 ENHRY, CDR2 SYGVKD. This clone was recorded once. The sequence was collected from a woman aged 55-69 years with active or convalescent COVID-19. The chain is built from TRBV10-3 and TRBJ1-6; 10 positions match TRBD1. Sequencing was carried out using peripheral blood. The CDR3 sequence: CAISPGTGVNSPLHF. In DNA, the CDR3 is TGTGCCATCAGCCCCGGGACAGGGGTTAATTCACCCCTCCACTTT.